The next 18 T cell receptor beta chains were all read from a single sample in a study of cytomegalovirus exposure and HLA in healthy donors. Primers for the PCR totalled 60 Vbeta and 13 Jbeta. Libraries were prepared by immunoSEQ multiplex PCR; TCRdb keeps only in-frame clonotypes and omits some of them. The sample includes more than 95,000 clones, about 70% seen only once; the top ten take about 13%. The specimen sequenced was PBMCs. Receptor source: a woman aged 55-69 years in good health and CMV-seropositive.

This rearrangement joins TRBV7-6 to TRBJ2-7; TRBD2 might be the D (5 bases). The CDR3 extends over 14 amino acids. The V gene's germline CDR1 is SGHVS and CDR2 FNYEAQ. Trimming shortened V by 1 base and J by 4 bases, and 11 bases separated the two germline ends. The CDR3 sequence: CASSLDRENYEQYF. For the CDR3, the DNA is TGTGCCAGCAGCTTAGACCGGGAAAATTACGAGCAGTACTTC.

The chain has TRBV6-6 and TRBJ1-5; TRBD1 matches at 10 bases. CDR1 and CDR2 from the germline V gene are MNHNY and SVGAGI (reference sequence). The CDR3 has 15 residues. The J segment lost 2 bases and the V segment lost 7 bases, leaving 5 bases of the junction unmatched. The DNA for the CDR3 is TGTGCCAGCACCGCGACAGGGGGCGGCAATCAGCCCCAGCATTTT. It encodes CASTATGGGNQPQHF.

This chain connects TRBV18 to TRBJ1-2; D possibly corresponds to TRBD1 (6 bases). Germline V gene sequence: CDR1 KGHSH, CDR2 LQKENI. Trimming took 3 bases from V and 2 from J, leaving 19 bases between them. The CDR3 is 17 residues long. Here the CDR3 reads CASSPTGTTGGNYGYTF. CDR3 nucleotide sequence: TGTGCCAGCTCACCCACCGGGACGACAGGAGGAAACTATGGCTACACCTTC.

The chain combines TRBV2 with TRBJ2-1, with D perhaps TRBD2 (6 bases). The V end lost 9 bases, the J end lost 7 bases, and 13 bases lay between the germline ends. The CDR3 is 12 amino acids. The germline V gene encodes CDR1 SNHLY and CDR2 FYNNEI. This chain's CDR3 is CARRRGRNEQFF. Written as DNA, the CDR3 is TGTGCCAGACGGAGGGGTCGGAATGAGCAGTTCTTC.

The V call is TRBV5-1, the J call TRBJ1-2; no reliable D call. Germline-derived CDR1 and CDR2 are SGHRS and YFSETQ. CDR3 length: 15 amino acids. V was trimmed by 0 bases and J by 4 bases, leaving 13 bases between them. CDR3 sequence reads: CASSLANGVIYGYTF. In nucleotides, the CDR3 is TGCGCCAGCAGCTTGGCCAACGGGGTTATCTATGGCTACACCTTC.

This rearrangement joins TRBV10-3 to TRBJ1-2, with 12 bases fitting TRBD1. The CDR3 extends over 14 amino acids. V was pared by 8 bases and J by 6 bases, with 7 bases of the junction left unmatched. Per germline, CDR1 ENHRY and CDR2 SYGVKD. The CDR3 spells CAIGWDRGLDGYTF. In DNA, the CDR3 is TGTGCCATCGGGTGGGACAGGGGGCTTGATGGCTACACCTTC.

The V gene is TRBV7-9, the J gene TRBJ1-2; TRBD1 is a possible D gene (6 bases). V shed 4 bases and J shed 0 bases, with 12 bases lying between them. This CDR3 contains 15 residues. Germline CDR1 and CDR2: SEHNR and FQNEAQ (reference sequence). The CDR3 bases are TGTGCCAGCAGCTCTCGGGACACAACTAACTATGGCTACACCTTC. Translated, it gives CASSSRDTTNYGYTF.

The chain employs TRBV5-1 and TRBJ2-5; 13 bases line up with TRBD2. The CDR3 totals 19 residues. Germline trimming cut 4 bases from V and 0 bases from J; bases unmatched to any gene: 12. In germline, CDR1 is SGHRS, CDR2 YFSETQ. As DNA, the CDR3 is TGCGCCAGCAGCCCCGGTCCCGGGACTAGCGGGATCCACCAAGAGACCCAGTACTTC. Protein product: CASSPGPGTSGIHQETQYF.

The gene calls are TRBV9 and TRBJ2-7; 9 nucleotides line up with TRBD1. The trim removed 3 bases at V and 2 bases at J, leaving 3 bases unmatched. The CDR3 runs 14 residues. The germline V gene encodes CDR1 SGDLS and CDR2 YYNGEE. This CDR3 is CASSEGTGPYEQYF. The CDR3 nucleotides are TGTGCCAGCAGCGAGGGGACAGGGCCCTACGAGCAGTACTTC.

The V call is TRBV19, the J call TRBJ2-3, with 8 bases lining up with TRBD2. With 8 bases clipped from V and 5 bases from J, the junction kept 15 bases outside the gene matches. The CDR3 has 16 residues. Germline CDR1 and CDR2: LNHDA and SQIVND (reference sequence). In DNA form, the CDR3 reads TGTGCCAGTGGGGGCGTTCAACCCGCGGGGGGAGATACGCAGTATTTT. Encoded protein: CASGGVQPAGGDTQYF.

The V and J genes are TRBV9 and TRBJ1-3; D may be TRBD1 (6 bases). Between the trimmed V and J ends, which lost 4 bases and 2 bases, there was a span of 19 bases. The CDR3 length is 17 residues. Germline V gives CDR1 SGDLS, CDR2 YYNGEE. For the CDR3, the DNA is TGTGCCAGCAGCCCGAGAACAGGGAACTTCCCTGGAAACACCATATATTTT. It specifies CASSPRTGNFPGNTIYF.

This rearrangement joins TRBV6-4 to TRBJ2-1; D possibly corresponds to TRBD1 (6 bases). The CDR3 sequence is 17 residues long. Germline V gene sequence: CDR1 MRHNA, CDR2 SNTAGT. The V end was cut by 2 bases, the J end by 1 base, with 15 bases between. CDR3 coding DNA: TGTGCCAGCAGTGACCAACAGGGTTTACAATCCTACAATGAGCAGTTCTTC. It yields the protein CASSDQQGLQSYNEQFF.

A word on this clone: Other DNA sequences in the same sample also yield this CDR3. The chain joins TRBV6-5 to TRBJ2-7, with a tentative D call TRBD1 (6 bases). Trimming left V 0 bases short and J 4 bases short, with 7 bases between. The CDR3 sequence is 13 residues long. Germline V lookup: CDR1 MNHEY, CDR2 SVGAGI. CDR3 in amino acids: CASSYSQGYEQYF. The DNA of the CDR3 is TGTGCCAGCAGTTACTCACAGGGTTACGAGCAGTACTTC.

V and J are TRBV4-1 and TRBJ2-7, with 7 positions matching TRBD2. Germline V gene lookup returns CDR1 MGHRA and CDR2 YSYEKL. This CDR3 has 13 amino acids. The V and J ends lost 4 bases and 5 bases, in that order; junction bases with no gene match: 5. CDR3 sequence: CASSLGEGHEQYF. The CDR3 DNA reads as TGCGCCAGCAGCCTTGGGGAGGGCCACGAGCAGTACTTC.

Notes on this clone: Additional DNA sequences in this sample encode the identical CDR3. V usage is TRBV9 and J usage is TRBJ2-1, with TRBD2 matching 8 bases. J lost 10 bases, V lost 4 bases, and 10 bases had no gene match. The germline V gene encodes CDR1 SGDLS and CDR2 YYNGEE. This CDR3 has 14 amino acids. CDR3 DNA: TGTGCCAGCAGCCCTAGAGCCTTAGCGGGAGAGCAGTTCTTC. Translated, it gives CASSPRALAGEQFF.

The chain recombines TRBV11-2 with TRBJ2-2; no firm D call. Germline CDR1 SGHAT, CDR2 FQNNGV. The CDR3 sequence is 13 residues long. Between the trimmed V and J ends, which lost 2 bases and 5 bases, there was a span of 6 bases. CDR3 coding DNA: TGTGCCAGCAGCTTATCGGTAACCGGGGAGCTGTTTTTT. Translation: CASSLSVTGELFF.

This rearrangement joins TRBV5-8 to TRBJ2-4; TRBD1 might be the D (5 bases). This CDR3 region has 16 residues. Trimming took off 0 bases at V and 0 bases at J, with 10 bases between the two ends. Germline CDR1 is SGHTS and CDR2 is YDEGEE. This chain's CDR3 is CASSLDDRQAKNIQYF. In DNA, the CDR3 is TGTGCCAGCAGCTTGGACGACAGACAAGCCAAAAACATTCAGTACTTC.

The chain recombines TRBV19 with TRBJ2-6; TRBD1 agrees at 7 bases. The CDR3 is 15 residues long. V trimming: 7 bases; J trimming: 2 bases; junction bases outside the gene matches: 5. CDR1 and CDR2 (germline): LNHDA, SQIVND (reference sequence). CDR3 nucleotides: TGTGCCAGTATGAAGGGGGCCACTGGGGCCAACGTCCTGACTTTC. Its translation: CASMKGATGANVLTF.